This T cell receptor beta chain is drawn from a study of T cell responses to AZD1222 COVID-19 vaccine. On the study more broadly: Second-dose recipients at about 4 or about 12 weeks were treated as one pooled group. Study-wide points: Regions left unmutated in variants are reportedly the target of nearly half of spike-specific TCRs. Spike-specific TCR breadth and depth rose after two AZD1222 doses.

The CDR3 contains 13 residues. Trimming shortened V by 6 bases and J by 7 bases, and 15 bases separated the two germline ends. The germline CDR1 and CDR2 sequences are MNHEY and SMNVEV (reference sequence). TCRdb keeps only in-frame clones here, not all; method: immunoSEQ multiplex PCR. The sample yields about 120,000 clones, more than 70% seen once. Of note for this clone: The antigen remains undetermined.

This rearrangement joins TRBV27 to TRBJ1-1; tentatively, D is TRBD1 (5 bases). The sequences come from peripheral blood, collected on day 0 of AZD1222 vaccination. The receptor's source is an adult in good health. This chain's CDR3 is CASSPNPGLEAFF. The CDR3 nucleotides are TGTGCCAGCAGCCCAAATCCGGGACTTGAAGCTTTCTTT.